The following is a T cell receptor (beta chain) sequence with its context. The entry originates in a study of blood T cells in healthy people across ages. This CDR3 is built from 10 residues. The use of a sample-barcoded 5' primer and a J-beta primer mix characterized a second PCR of about 7 to 12 cycles. TCRdb ran MiXCR on the 5' RACE reads and lists one entry per CDR3 protein. The table shows around 1,000,000 distinct CDR3 sequences, with 25% occurring only once. A further study also used this sample, focusing on T cells of mothers and their children.

The sequencing sample was made of blood. V and J are TRBV12-3 or TRBV12-4 and TRBJ2-5; D remains unclear. The tail of the sequence fits TRBJ2-1 better, so the J call may be wrong. The clonotype originates from a girl aged 2-10 years in good health. The CDR3 nucleotides are TGTGCCAGCAGTGTCCGTGAGCAGTTCTTC. Its translation: CASSVREQFF.